This record concerns one T cell receptor (beta chain) sequence. Antigen: not known. This specimen comes from a study of spatial heterogeneity in lung cancer. Study conclusions and caveats: Ubiquitous, expanded tumor-derived TCRs were more frequently observed in blood at resection than at follow-up.

The germline gives CDR1 SQVTM, CDR2 ANQGSEA. V lost 7 bases and J lost 4; bases outside the gene matches: 9. The CDR3 has 14 amino acids. The time point: sample taken at primary tumor resection. Researchers sequenced whole RNA taken from tumor, nontumor lung or frozen PBMC without sorting. TCRdb called the 5' RACE reads again in MiXCR, with one record for every CDR3 protein. The data contain more than 20,000 distinct CDR3 sequences, 4.5% to 5.5% of them singletons. The clonotype comes from a male donor with early-stage non-small cell lung cancer. The V call is TRBV29-1, the J call TRBJ2-3; 9 nucleotides align to TRBD1. The starting material was PBMCs, obtained at surgery. As DNA, the CDR3 is TGCAGCGCTCCGGGACAGGGTTTCGCAGATACGCAGTATTTT. Encoded protein: CSAPGQGFADTQYF.